Given below is one T cell receptor beta chain in context. Its antigen remains unidentified. It was cDNA, reverse transcribed from extracted RNA, that served as the sequencing template. TCRdb's table, derived via immunoSEQ multiplex PCR, lists solely in-frame clones and lacks some. This table holds some 210,000 clones, approximately 67% found once. This specimen belongs to a study of CD8+ T cells in alopecia areata. General study points: Clonality in lesional scalp, especially alopecia totalis/universalis, exceeded that of normal scalp. Scalp sequencing captures resident alphabeta T cells of normal skin too.

The germline gives CDR1 SGHTA, CDR2 FQGNSA. The CDR3 has 18 residues. V trimming: 4 bases; J trimming: 5 bases; junction bases outside the gene matches: 11. As to treatment: oral pan-JAK inhibitor, 5-10 mg twice daily. The sequencing used CD4+ T cells sorted from blood, collected between weeks 43 and 45, from a patient treated with tofacitinib. The chain combines TRBV7-2 with TRBJ2-3; 14 bases align to TRBD2. The TCR sequence derives from a human donor with alopecia areata. CDR3 sequence reads: CASSSGLAGGLWGDTQYF. CDR3 nucleotides: TGTGCCAGCAGCTCCGGACTAGCGGGGGGCCTCTGGGGAGATACGCAGTATTTT.